The 6 T cell receptor beta chains presented below share a single source sample, sequenced in a study of CD8 T cell repertoires and HIV-1 epitope variants. Sequencing was performed with immunoSEQ multiplex PCR; in TCRdb, only in-frame clones are kept and a portion is missing. The data hold roughly 2,000 clones, with 60% to 85% observed a single time. Antigens for these TCRs are unknown. Material: cultured CD8+ T cells derived from PBMCs. The receptors stem from a male donor with HIV.

This clone was seen only a few times. Germline is not matched at one junction end, which may reflect a read error. The chain uses TRBV4-1 and TRBJ1-5; D is unresolved. CDR1 MGHRA and CDR2 YSYEKL come from the germline V gene. This CDR3 is 15 amino acids long. CDR3 region: CASSEEWGLNQPQHF. The CDR3 bases are TGCGCCAGCAGCGAAGAATGGGGATTAAATCAGCCCCAGCATTTT.

This clone was detected only a few times. The chain combines TRBV6-5 with TRBJ1-1; no clear D. This CDR3 is 16 amino acids long. Germline V gene sequence: CDR1 MNHEY, CDR2 SVGAGI. V was cut by 6 bases and J by 1 base, with 18 bases left in between. The CDR3 is CASSYDVKGANTEAFF. CDR3 bases: TGTGCCAGCAGCTACGATGTGAAGGGCGCGAACACTGAAGCTTTCTTT.

The rearrangement links TRBV28 to TRBJ1-5; 9 bases fit TRBD1. Germline CDR1 MDHEN, CDR2 SYDVKM. The CDR3 runs to 15 residues. V shed 3 bases, J shed 6 bases, and the junction held 6 bases outside the gene matches. The CDR3 sequence is CASSFEQGAAQPQHF. CDR3 sequence (DNA): TGTGCCAGCAGTTTCGAACAGGGGGCAGCTCAGCCCCAGCATTTT.

The chain is built from TRBV5-6 and TRBJ1-1, with D uncertain. The CDR3 sequence is 13 residues long. CDR1 is SGHDT and CDR2 is YYEEEE in the germline V gene. Trimming took 0 bases from V and 7 from J, leaving 10 bases between them. The CDR3 DNA sequence: TGTGCCAGCAGCTTGGGACCGGAGGATGAAGCTTTCTTT. This codes for CASSLGPEDEAFF.

This clone was observed once. J is TRBJ2-3 and V is TRBV14; 10 nucleotides match TRBD1. The CDR3 runs 21 residues. The trim removed 3 bases at V and 6 bases at J, leaving 24 bases unmatched. From germline, CDR1 is SGHDN and CDR2 FVKESK. DNA of the CDR3: TGTGCCAGCAGCCATTCCTCAGGGACAGGGGAATTTTTTTTCATAGCGGATACGCAGTATTTT. Amino acid sequence: CASSHSSGTGEFFFIADTQYF.

The rearrangement uses TRBV2 and TRBJ1-2; the D is unclear. This CDR3 has 10 residues. CDR1 and CDR2 (germline): SNHLY, FYNNEI. The CDR3 DNA follows: TGTGCGGAGCCCGGGTATGGCTACACCTTC. As protein: CAEPGYGYTF.